This is a list of T cell receptor beta chains from one sample in a study of neurological immune-mediated disorders. TCRdb reprocessed the 5' RACE reads with MiXCR, giving one entry per CDR3 protein. Among tens of thousands of distinct CDR3 sequences listed, under 4% were seen once. What was sequenced was PBMCs. The source of these receptors is a woman aged 60-75 years with multiple sclerosis. CDR3s include the opening cysteine and the closing phenylalanine or tryptophan. D genes are given only for firm matches. Rows may omit the clone size; those that give it use once, few, many or a size class.

NA | TRBJ1-4 | many | TRBV20-1 | CSARPGQGLEKLFF | TGCAGTGCTAGACCCGGGCAAGGGCTTGAAAAACTGTTTTTT
NA | TRBJ1-1 | many | TRBV10-2 | CASSESGQPEAFF | TGCGCCAGCAGTGAATCGGGACAACCGGAAGCTTTCTTT
NA | TRBJ2-1 | medium-sized | TRBV20-1 | CSASGGPLNEQFF | TGCAGTGCTAGCGGGGGGCCCCTCAATGAGCAGTTCTTC
NA | TRBJ2-7 | NA | TRBV20-1 | CSASRDSTPIPYEQYF | TGCAGTGCTAGTAGAGACAGTACCCCTATCCCGTACGAGCAGTACTTC
NA | TRBJ1-5 | NA | TRBV5-6 | CASSLGPGAQPQHF | TGTGCCAGCAGCTTGGGTCCAGGGGCTCAGCCCCAGCATTTT
NA | TRBJ2-4 | many | TRBV20-1 | CSAILSGTLDKNIQYF | TGCAGTGCTATTCTATCCGGGACCCTCGACAAAAACATTCAGTACTTC
NA | TRBJ2-2 | many | TRBV20-1 | CSASTVNTGELFF | TGCAGTGCTAGTACGGTTAACACCGGGGAGCTGTTTTTT
NA | TRBJ2-1 | many | TRBV5-5 | CASSLLVGAGEQFF | TGTGCCAGCAGCTTGCTGGTGGGGGCTGGGGAGCAGTTCTTC
NA | TRBJ2-6 | many | TRBV6-2/TRBV6-3 | CASSYARGLAGANVLTF | TGTGCCAGCAGTTACGCTAGGGGTCTCGCTGGGGCCAACGTCCTGACTTTC
NA | TRBJ2-5 | many | TRBV7-9 | CASTPWGGTQETQYF | TGTGCCAGCACCCCCTGGGGCGGGACCCAAGAGACCCAGTACTTC
TRBD2 | TRBJ2-7 | many | TRBV5-1 | CASSLNSGSYEQYF | TGCGCCAGCAGCTTGAATAGCGGGTCCTACGAGCAGTACTTC
NA | TRBJ2-1 | many | TRBV7-2 | CASSPNSGPQFF | TGTGCCAGCAGCCCCAATTCGGGACCACAGTTCTTC
TRBD1 | TRBJ1-1 | many | TRBV7-9 | CASSLAKGANTEAFF | TGTGCCAGCAGCTTAGCGAAGGGGGCGAACACTGAAGCTTTCTTT
NA | TRBJ2-2 | many | TRBV20-1 | CSARDQRGVNRELFF | TGCAGTGCTAGAGATCAAAGGGGGGTTAATCGGGAGCTGTTTTTT
NA | TRBJ2-1 | few | TRBV29-1 | CSDLGTAYNEQFF | TGCAGCGACCTCGGCACAGCCTACAATGAGCAGTTCTTC
NA | TRBJ2-2 | few | TRBV20-1 | CSAPTGGSGELFF | TGCAGTGCTCCGACCGGAGGGAGCGGGGAGCTGTTTTTT
NA | TRBJ1-6 | many | TRBV12-3/TRBV12-4 | CASSLVAGNSPLHF | TGTGCCAGCAGTTTGGTGGCAGGGAACTCACCCCTCCACTTT
NA | TRBJ1-6 | many | TRBV7-9 | CASSYVENSPLHF | TGTGCCAGCAGCTACGTTGAGAATTCACCCCTCCACTTT
NA | TRBJ2-1 | many | TRBV20-1 | CSARRRLGSYNEQFF | TGCAGTGCTAGACGACGACTAGGTTCCTACAATGAGCAGTTCTTC
NA | TRBJ2-7 | many | TRBV7-2 | CASSFHGAYEQYF | TGTGCCAGCAGCTTCCACGGGGCCTACGAGCAGTACTTC
NA | TRBJ2-1 | many | TRBV6-6 | CASSYAQDEQFF | TGTGCCAGCAGTTACGCACAAGATGAGCAGTTCTTC
TRBD2 | TRBJ2-1 | many | TRBV7-8 | CASSPGTSGAYNEQFF | TGTGCCAGCAGCCCGGGGACTAGCGGGGCCTACAATGAGCAGTTCTTC
TRBD1 | TRBJ1-5 | many | TRBV7-8 | CASSFGQESQPQHF | TGTGCCAGCAGCTTTGGACAGGAGAGTCAGCCCCAGCATTTT
NA | TRBJ1-1 | NA | TRBV6-2/TRBV6-3 | CASKADSEAFF | TGTGCCAGCAAAGCCGACAGTGAAGCTTTCTTT
NA | TRBJ2-3 | many | TRBV5-1 | CASSLGGRSTDTQYF | TGCGCCAGCAGCTTGGGAGGACGGAGCACAGATACGCAGTATTTT
TRBD1 | TRBJ1-2 | many | TRBV29-1 | CSVGRQGAAALGYTF | TGCAGCGTTGGGAGACAGGGGGCGGCCGCGTTAGGCTACACCTTC
NA | TRBJ2-3 | many | TRBV5-1 | CASSLAATATDTQYF | TGCGCCAGCAGCTTGGCAGCGACGGCCACAGATACGCAGTATTTT
NA | TRBJ2-1 | many | TRBV18 | CASSPLTRNNEQFF | TGTGCCAGCTCACCTCTGACTAGAAACAATGAGCAGTTCTTC
NA | TRBJ1-1 | many | TRBV12-3/TRBV12-4 | CASSLAGANTEAFF | TGTGCCAGCAGTTTAGCAGGGGCGAACACTGAAGCTTTCTTT
NA | TRBJ2-7 | many | TRBV5-1 | CASSPGADTYEQYF | TGCGCCAGCAGCCCCGGGGCAGACACCTACGAGCAGTACTTC
TRBD2 | TRBJ2-3 | many | TRBV20-1 | CSAQRGGGDTQYF | TGCAGTGCTCAGCGGGGGGGAGGGGATACGCAGTATTTT
NA | TRBJ2-5 | many | TRBV7-8 | CASSPEWTQYF | TGTGCCAGCAGCCCGGAATGGACCCAGTACTTC
TRBD2 | TRBJ2-2 | many | TRBV7-2 | CARGAGGQNTGELFF | TGTGCCAGAGGGGCGGGGGGCCAGAACACCGGGGAGCTGTTTTTT
NA | TRBJ2-3 | many | TRBV12-3/TRBV12-4 | CASSLATGGTDTQYF | TGTGCCAGCAGTTTAGCGACGGGGGGCACAGATACGCAGTATTTT
NA | TRBJ1-2 | many | TRBV7-9 | CASSSGQTYGYTF | TGTGCCAGCAGCTCAGGACAGACCTATGGCTACACCTTC
NA | TRBJ1-1 | medium-sized | TRBV20-1 | CSARGAVGGAFF | TGCAGTGCTAGGGGAGCGGTCGGCGGGGCTTTCTTT
NA | TRBJ2-5 | many | TRBV4-2 | CASSPVAGDQETQYF | TGTGCCAGCAGCCCCGTGGCGGGCGACCAAGAGACCCAGTACTTC
TRBD1 | TRBJ2-3 | medium-sized | TRBV10-3 | CAISGASGTGALRNTQYF | TGTGCCATCAGTGGGGCTTCCGGGACAGGGGCCCTCCGTAATACGCAGTATTTT
NA | TRBJ1-2 | many | TRBV12-3/TRBV12-4 | CASSLGDRWSYTF | TGTGCCAGCAGCCTCGGTGACAGGTGGAGCTACACCTTC
TRBD1 | TRBJ2-7 | many | TRBV12-3/TRBV12-4 | CASSLGQSYEQYF | TGTGCCAGCAGTTTGGGACAGTCCTACGAGCAGTACTTC
NA | TRBJ2-1 | many | TRBV7-9 | CASSPFDEQFF | TGTGCCAGCAGCCCTTTTGATGAGCAGTTCTTC
TRBD1 | TRBJ1-2 | many | TRBV27 | CASRRQGRSYGYTF | TGTGCCAGCAGAAGACAGGGGAGAAGTTATGGCTACACCTTC
TRBD1 | TRBJ1-4 | many | TRBV5-5 | CASSPTGATNEKLFF | TGTGCCAGCAGCCCGACAGGGGCAACTAATGAAAAACTGTTTTTT